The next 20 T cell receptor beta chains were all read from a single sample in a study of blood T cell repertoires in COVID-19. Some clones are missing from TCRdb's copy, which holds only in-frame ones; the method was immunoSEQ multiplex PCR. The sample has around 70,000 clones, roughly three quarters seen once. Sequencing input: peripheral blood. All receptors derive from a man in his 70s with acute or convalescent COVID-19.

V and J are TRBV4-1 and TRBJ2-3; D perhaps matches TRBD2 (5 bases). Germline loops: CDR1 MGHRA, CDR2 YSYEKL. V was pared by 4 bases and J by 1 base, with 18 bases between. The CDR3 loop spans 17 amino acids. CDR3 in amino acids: CASSLFQTGDGTDTQYF. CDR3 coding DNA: TGCGCCAGCAGCCTCTTCCAAACCGGGGATGGCACAGATACGCAGTATTTT.

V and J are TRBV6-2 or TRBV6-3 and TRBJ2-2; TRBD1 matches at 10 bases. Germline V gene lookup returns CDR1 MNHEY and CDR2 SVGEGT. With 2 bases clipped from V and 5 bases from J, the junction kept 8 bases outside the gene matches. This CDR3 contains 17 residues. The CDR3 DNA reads TGTGCCAGCAGTTACCCAGGGACAGGGGTAGATACCGGGGAGCTGTTTTTT. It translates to CASSYPGTGVDTGELFF.

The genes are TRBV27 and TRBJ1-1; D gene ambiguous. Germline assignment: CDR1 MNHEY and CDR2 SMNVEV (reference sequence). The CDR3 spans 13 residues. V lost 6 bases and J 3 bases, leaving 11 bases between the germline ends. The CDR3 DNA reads TGTGCCAGCAGACTAGCACGGTACACTGAAGCTTTCTTT. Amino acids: CASRLARYTEAFF.

CDR3 coding DNA: TGTGCCAGCTCCTGGGGCAGATACGAGCAGTACTTC. Translated, it gives CASSWGRYEQYF. The genes are TRBV25-1 and TRBJ2-7; perhaps TRBD1 as D (5 bases). The germline gives CDR1 MGHDK, CDR2 SYGVNS. The CDR3 has 12 residues. Trimming cost V 8 bases and J 4 bases, with 12 bases left between them.

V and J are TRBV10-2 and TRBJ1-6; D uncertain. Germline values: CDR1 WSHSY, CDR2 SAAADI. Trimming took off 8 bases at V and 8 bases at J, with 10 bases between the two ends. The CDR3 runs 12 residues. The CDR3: CASSLVYSPLHF. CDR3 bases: TGCGCCAGCTCTCTTGTTTATTCACCCCTCCACTTT.

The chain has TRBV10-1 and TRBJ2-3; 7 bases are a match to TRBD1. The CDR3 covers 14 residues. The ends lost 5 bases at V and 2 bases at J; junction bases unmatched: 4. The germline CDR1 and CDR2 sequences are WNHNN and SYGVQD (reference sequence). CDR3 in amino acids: CASSTGTDTDTQYF. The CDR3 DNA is TGCGCCAGCAGTACCGGGACAGACACAGATACGCAGTATTTT.

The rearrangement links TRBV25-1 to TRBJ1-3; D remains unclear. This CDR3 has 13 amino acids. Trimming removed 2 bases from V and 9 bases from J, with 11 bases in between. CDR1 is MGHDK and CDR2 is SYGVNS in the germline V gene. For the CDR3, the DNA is TGTGCCAGCAGTGAAGACCTAGGAGGCACCATATATTTT. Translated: CASSEDLGGTIYF.

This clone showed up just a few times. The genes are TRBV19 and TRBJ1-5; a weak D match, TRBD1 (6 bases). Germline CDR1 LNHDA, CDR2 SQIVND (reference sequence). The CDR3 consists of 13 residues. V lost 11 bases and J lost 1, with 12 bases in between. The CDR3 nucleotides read TGTGCCGGGGGACAAGGGAGCAATCAGCCCCAGCATTTT. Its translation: CAGGQGSNQPQHF.

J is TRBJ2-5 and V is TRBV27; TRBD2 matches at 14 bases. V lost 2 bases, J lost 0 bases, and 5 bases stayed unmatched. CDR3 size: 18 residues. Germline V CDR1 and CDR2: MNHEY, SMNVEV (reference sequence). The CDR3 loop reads CASSLTTSGRGHQETQYF. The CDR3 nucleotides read TGTGCCAGCAGTTTAACGACTAGCGGGAGGGGGCACCAAGAGACCCAGTACTTC.

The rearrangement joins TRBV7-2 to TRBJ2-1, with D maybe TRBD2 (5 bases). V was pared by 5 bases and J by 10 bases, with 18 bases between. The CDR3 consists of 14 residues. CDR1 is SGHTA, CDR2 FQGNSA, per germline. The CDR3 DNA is TGTGCCAGCAGCCTTAGGGTGGTAGCGTCGGAGCAGTTCTTC. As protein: CASSLRVVASEQFF. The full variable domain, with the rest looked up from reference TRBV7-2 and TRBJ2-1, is GAGVSQSPSNKVTEKGKDVELRCDPISGHTALYWYRQSLGQGLEFLIYFQGNSAPDKSGLPSDRFSAERTGGSVSTLTIQRTQQEDSAVYLCASSLRVVASEQFFGPGTRLTVL.

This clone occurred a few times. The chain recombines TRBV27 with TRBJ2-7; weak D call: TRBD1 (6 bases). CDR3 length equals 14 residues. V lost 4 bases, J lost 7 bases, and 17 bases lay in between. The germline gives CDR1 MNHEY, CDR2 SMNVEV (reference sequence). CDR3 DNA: TGTGCCAGCAGTTGGGGGCAGACCCTTGGGGAGCAGTACTTC. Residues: CASSWGQTLGEQYF.

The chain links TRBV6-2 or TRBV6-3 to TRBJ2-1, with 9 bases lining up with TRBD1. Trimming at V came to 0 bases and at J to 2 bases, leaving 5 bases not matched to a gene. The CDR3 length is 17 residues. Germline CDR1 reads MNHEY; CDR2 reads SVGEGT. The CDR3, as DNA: TGTGCCAGCAGTTACTCGAAATGGACAGGGGCCTACAATGAGCAGTTCTTC. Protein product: CASSYSKWTGAYNEQFF.

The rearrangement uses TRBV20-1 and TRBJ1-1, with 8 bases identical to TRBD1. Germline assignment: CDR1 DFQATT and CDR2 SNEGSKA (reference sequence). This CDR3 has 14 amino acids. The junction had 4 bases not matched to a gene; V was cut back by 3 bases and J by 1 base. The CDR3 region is CSASPGQGNTEAFF. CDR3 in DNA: TGCAGTGCTAGTCCCGGACAGGGGAACACTGAAGCTTTCTTT.

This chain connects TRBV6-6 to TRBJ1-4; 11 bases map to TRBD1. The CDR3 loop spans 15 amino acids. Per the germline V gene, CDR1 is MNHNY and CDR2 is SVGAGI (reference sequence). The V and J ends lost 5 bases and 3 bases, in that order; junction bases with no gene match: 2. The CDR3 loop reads CASSRDRGSNEKLFF. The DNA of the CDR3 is TGTGCCAGCAGTCGGGACAGGGGGTCTAATGAAAAACTGTTTTTT.

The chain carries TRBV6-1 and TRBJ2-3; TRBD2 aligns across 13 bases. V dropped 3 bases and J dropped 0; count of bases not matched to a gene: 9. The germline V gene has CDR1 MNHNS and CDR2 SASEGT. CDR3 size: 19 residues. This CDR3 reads CASSDPGLAGRTSTDTQYF. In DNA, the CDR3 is TGTGCCAGCAGTGATCCGGGACTAGCGGGAAGGACTAGCACAGATACGCAGTATTTT.

DNA of the CDR3: TGTGCCAGCAGCTCCAACAGGAACACTGAAGCTTTCTTT. It is translated as CASSSNRNTEAFF. V gene TRBV7-3 combines with J gene TRBJ1-1; no clear D. Germline V gene lookup returns CDR1 SGHTA and CDR2 FQGTGA. This CDR3 has 13 residues. V lost 4 bases and J 1 base, leaving 7 bases between the germline ends. The full variable domain, completed using reference TRBV7-3 and TRBJ1-1, is GAGVSQTPSNKVTEKGKYVELRCDPISGHTALYWYRQSLGQGPEFLIYFQGTGAADDSGLPNDRFFAVRPEGSVSTLKIQRTERGDSAVYLCASSSNRNTEAFFGQGTRLTVV.

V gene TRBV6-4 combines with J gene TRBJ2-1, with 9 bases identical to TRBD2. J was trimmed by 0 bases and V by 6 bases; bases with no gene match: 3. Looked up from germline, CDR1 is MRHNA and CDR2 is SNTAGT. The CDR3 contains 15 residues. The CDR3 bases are TGTGCCAGCAGCCGAGCGGGGGGCTCCTACAATGAGCAGTTCTTC. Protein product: CASSRAGGSYNEQFF.

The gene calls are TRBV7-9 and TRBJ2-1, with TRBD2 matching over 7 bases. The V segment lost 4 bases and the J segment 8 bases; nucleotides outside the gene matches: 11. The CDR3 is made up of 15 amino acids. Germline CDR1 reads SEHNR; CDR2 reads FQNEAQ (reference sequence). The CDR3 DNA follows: TGTGCCAGCAGCTCGCCGGGCGGGAGCAAGGATGAGCAGTTCTTC. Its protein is CASSSPGGSKDEQFF.

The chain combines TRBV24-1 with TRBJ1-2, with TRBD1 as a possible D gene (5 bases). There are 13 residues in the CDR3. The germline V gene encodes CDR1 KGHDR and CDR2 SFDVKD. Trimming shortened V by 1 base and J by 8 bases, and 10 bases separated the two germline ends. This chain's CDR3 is CATSDFQGMGYTF. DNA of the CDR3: TGTGCCACCAGTGATTTTCAGGGTATGGGCTACACCTTC.

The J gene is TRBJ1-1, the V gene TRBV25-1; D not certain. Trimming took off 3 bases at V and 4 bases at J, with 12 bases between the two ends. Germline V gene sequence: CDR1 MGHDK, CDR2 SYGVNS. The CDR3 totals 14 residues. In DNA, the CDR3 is TGTGCCAGCAGTGATCCTCGGTTTGGCACTGAAGCTTTCTTT. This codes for CASSDPRFGTEAFF.